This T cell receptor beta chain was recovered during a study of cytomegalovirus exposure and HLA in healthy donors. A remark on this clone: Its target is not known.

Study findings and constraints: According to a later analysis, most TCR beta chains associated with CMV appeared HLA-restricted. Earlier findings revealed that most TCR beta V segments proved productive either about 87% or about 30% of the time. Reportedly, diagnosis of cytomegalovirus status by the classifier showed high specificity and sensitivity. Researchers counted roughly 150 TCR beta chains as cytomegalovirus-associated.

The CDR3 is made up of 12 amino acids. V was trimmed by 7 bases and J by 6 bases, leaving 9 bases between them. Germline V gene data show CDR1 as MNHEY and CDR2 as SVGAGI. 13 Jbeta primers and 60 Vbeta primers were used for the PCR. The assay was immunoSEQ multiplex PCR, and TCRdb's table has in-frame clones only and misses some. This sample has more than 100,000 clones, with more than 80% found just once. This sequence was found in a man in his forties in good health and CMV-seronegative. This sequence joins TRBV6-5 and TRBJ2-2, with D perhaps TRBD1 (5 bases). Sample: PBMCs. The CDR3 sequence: CASTQGSGELFF. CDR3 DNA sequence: TGTGCCAGCACCCAGGGATCCGGGGAGCTGTTTTTT.